These 15 T cell receptor beta chains were all obtained from the same sample, sequenced in a study of T cells in Graves' hyperthyroidism and ophthalmopathy. RNA transcripts were the template for amplifying TCR beta CDR3 regions. TCR CDR3 regions were first amplified by RT-PCR with HTBI primers. TCRdb reprocessed the multiplex PCR reads with MiXCR, giving one entry per CDR3 protein. The sample carries 350,000 to 400,000 distinct CDR3 sequences, under 20% recorded once. Material for sequencing was blood. The receptors were gathered from a woman aged 18-29 years with Graves' hyperthyroidism.

The rearrangement links TRBV11-2 to TRBJ2-1; D gene ambiguous. The CDR3 is 16 residues long. Germline assignment: CDR1 SGHAT and CDR2 FQNNGV. V was clipped by 0 bases and J by 6 bases, with 15 bases between them. The CDR3 reads CASSLEYNPARNEQFF. The CDR3 DNA follows: TGTGCCAGCAGCTTAGAATATAACCCCGCCCGCAATGAGCAGTTCTTC.

The table lists this clonotype with a count of one. This chain uses TRBV10-3 with TRBJ1-2; TRBD1 matches at 7 bases. CDR1 ENHRY and CDR2 SYGVKD come from the germline V gene. After removal of 0 bases from V and 7 bases from J, the junction contained 5 bases not matched to a gene. This CDR3 contains 14 residues. CDR3 DNA sequence: TGTGCCATCAGTGAGTCGAGGGACAGTAGTGGCTACACCTTC. This translates into CAISESRDSSGYTF.

A remark on this clonotype: A much larger clone lies one base from this, so it may be a read error. The chain couples TRBV9 to TRBJ1-5; TRBD1 matches 8 bases. The CDR3 length is 14 residues. Per the germline V gene, CDR1 is SGDLS and CDR2 is YYNGEE. Here the CDR3 reads CASGVVDRGQPQHF. The CDR3 DNA reads as TGTGCCAGCGGCGTAGTCGACAGGGGTCAGCCCCAGCATTTT. The full variable domain, in which reference TRBV9 and TRBJ1-5 provide the parts outside the CDR3, is DSGVTQTPKHLITATGQRVTLRCSPRSGDLSVYWYQQSLDQGLQFLIQYYNGEERAKGNILERFSAQQFPDLHSELNLSSLELGDSALYFCASGVVDRGQPQHFGDGTRLSIL.

The chain is built from TRBV3-1 and TRBJ2-7; 12 nucleotides align to TRBD2. The CDR3 is 14 residues long. Germline V CDR1 and CDR2: LGHDT, YNNKEL (reference sequence). After removal of 4 bases from V and 7 bases from J, the junction contained 5 bases not matched to a gene. Here the CDR3 DNA reads TGTGCCAGCAGCCCGGGACTAGCGGGCCCAGAGCAGTACTTC. Its translation is CASSPGLAGPEQYF.

There are many counts of this clonotype. V gene TRBV6-5 combines with J gene TRBJ1-2, with D tentatively TRBD1 (5 bases). V lost 0 bases and J lost 10, with 9 bases in between. Germline CDR1 reads MNHEY; CDR2 reads SVGAGI. The CDR3 runs 12 residues. The DNA for the CDR3 is TGTGCCAGCAGTTACTCTACACAGGACTACACCTTC. This encodes CASSYSTQDYTF.

This clonotype was counted at least ten times. The rearrangement links TRBV19 to TRBJ1-5; D may be TRBD1 (6 bases). With 5 bases removed from V and 9 bases from J, the gap between germline ends came to 14 bases. Germline CDR1 reads LNHDA; CDR2 reads SQIVND (reference sequence). The CDR3 extends over 13 amino acids. CDR3 amino acids: CASSSQGSRPQHF. CDR3 nucleotide sequence: TGTGCCAGTAGTTCTCAGGGGTCTCGGCCCCAGCATTTT.

CDR3 DNA sequence: TGTGCCAGCAAACGACCAGGCGGTTGCTATGGCTACACCTTC. It specifies CASKRPGGCYGYTF. The chain recombines TRBV6-1 with TRBJ1-2, with no clear D. V was trimmed by 7 bases and J by 4 bases, leaving 16 bases between them. There are 14 residues in the CDR3. Germline assignment: CDR1 MNHNS and CDR2 SASEGT.

This clonotype has at least ten counts. The V call is TRBV5-1, the J call TRBJ1-1; no clear D gene. CDR1 is SGHRS, CDR2 YFSETQ, per germline. The CDR3 consists of 15 residues. The V and J ends lost 0 bases and 5 bases respectively, with 14 bases between them. CDR3 coding DNA: TGCGCCAGCAGCTTGGGCAGAAGCCTCGGGACTGAAGCTTTCTTT. It encodes CASSLGRSLGTEAFF.

This clonotype was seen repeatedly, ten times or more. The CDR3 nucleotides read TGTGCCAGCAGCTCGTATCGACTCAAGGACGGCCGCTCCTACGAGCAGTACTTC. It translates to CASSSYRLKDGRSYEQYF. The chain joins TRBV11-2 to TRBJ2-7; unclear D gene. Germline V gene lookup returns CDR1 SGHAT and CDR2 FQNNGV. Between the trimmed V and J ends, which lost 4 bases and 0 bases, there was a span of 22 bases. This CDR3 has 18 residues.

The V gene is TRBV3-1, the J gene TRBJ1-2; tentative D call: TRBD1 (5 bases). Trimming took off 2 bases at V and 7 bases at J, with 20 bases between the two ends. CDR3 size: 16 residues. The germline gives CDR1 LGHDT, CDR2 YNNKEL (reference sequence). The CDR3 sequence: CASSQNLAGKQGGYTF. CDR3 coding DNA: TGTGCCAGCAGCCAAAATTTAGCAGGGAAGCAAGGTGGCTACACCTTC.

The chain recombines TRBV20-1 with TRBJ2-1; a possible D gene is TRBD2 (6 bases). With 6 bases removed from V and 0 bases from J, the gap between germline ends came to 18 bases. The germline CDR1 and CDR2 sequences are DFQATT and SNEGSKA (reference sequence). The length of the CDR3 is 16 residues. CDR3 residues: CSALRPGLNSYNEQFF. The CDR3 nucleotides read TGCAGTGCACTTCGGCCGGGACTCAACTCCTACAATGAGCAGTTCTTC.

The J gene is TRBJ1-1, the V gene TRBV18; D possibly corresponds to TRBD1 (6 bases). The germline V and J ends were trimmed by 3 bases and 1 base, with 18 bases remaining between them. This CDR3 region has 17 residues. Germline-derived CDR1 and CDR2 are KGHSH and LQKENI. The CDR3 reads CASSPLARGGTNTEAFF. The CDR3 region has the DNA TGTGCCAGCTCACCGTTAGCCAGGGGAGGGACGAACACTGAAGCTTTCTTT. Full variable domain (outside the CDR3, taken from reference TRBV18 and TRBJ1-1): NAGVMQNPRHLVRRRGQEARLRCSPMKGHSHVYWYRQLPEEGLKFMVYLQKENIIDESGMPKERFSAEFPKEGPSILRIQQVVRGDSAAYFCASSPLARGGTNTEAFFGQGTRLTVV.

The table lists this clonotype with a few counts. The chain recombines TRBV20-1 with TRBJ2-4; 9 bases match TRBD1. The CDR3 covers 13 residues. The ends lost 1 base at V and 12 bases at J; junction bases unmatched: 7. Germline CDR1 DFQATT, CDR2 SNEGSKA (reference sequence). The CDR3 DNA is TGCAGTGCTAGAGGGACAGGGGCCTTTACTCAGTACTTC. The encoded protein is CSARGTGAFTQYF.

This clonotype was detected many times. The CDR3 loop is CAWSEGNTEAFF. Written as DNA, the CDR3 is TGTGCCTGGAGCGAAGGGAACACTGAAGCTTTCTTT. The chain employs TRBV30 and TRBJ1-1; unclear D gene. V was shortened by 3 bases and J by 1 base, with 6 bases between the two germline ends. The CDR3 spans 12 residues. Looked up from germline, CDR1 is GTSNPN and CDR2 is SVGIG (reference sequence).

In its sample, this clonotype was seen many times. The rearrangement uses TRBV6-2 or TRBV6-3 and TRBJ1-4; 7 positions match TRBD1. This CDR3 has 18 residues. J lost 3 bases, V lost 2 bases, and 12 bases had no gene match. Germline-derived CDR1 and CDR2 are MNHEY and SVGEGT. The CDR3 bases are TGTGCCAGCAGTTACACTCGTATTTCGACAGGGCCTAATGAAAAACTGTTTTTT. It translates to CASSYTRISTGPNEKLFF.